The rows below give T cell receptor beta chains drawn from one sample of a study of blood T cell repertoires in COVID-19. Generated by immunoSEQ multiplex PCR, the TCRdb table keeps only in-frame clones and is missing some. The sample carries 150,000 to 200,000 clones, less than 85% recorded once. The sample consisted of peripheral blood. These receptors came from a human donor with acute or convalescent COVID-19. The donor label of this sample is uncertain. The CDR3 runs from the conserved cysteine through the conserved F or W. Only some rows state a clone size, as once, few, many or a class for expanded clones.

abundance: NA
j_gene: TRBJ1-2
len: 15
v_gene: TRBV6-1
CDR3aa: CASSEPGQGAGGYTF

abundance: NA
j_gene: TRBJ1-6
len: 17
v_gene: TRBV2
CDR3aa: CASSAQAGGVLAGTLHF

abundance: NA
j_gene: TRBJ1-6
len: 15
v_gene: TRBV19
CDR3aa: CATADRSSYNSPLHF

abundance: NA
j_gene: TRBJ1-6
len: 20
v_gene: TRBV28
CDR3aa: CASSLLSTLGGSSYNSPLHF

abundance: NA
j_gene: TRBJ1-3
len: 15
v_gene: TRBV5-1
CDR3aa: CASSLEQGSGNTIYF

abundance: few
j_gene: TRBJ1-2
len: 13
v_gene: TRBV7-2
CDR3aa: CASSFGQNYGYTF

abundance: few
j_gene: TRBJ1-5
len: 15
v_gene: TRBV28
CDR3aa: CASSPPGRGNQPQHF

abundance: NA
j_gene: TRBJ2-2
len: 15
v_gene: TRBV5-4
CDR3aa: CASSLARGNAGELFF

abundance: NA
j_gene: TRBJ1-3
len: 14
v_gene: TRBV5-5
CDR3aa: CASRTYSSGNTIYF

abundance: few
j_gene: TRBJ2-5
len: 16
v_gene: TRBV7-9
CDR3aa: CASSVPTSGGAKTQYF

abundance: NA
j_gene: TRBJ2-2
len: 15
v_gene: TRBV11-1
CDR3aa: CASSLTGKNTGELFF

abundance: NA
j_gene: TRBJ2-1
len: 16
v_gene: TRBV27
CDR3aa: CASRSTGTSGGGEQFF